The rows below give T cell receptor beta chains drawn from one sample of a study of blood T cell repertoires in COVID-19. The table came from immunoSEQ multiplex PCR; TCRdb's copy has only in-frame clones and leaves some out. This table has 40,000 to 45,000 clones, 79% appearing once. Sequences were obtained from peripheral blood. Receptors originate from a woman of 80 years or more with acute or convalescent COVID-19. CDR3s include the opening cysteine and the closing phenylalanine or tryptophan. The D gene is left open where the match is weak. Clone size is shown for a subset of rows, as once, few, many or a class of expanded clone.

>TRBJ2-1|-|TRBV19|16|TRBD2
TGTGCCAGTAGTCCCCGACTAGCGGGAGGCTACAATGAGCAGTTCTTC
CASSPRLAGGYNEQFF
>TRBJ2-7|-|TRBV5-1|14|-
TGCGCCAGCAGCGGAGCTAGCGTCAAGTACGAGCAGTACTTC
CASSGASVKYEQYF
>TRBJ1-5|-|TRBV6-5|14|TRBD1
TGTGCCAGCAGCCGGGACAGTATTTTGCAGCCCCAGCATTTT
CASSRDSILQPQHF
>TRBJ2-7|once|TRBV19|14|-
TGTGCCAGCAGAGCCACCGGACAAGCCTACGAGCAGTACTTC
CASRATGQAYEQYF
>TRBJ1-1|-|TRBV5-6|17|-
TGTGCCAGCAGCTTGGGCCCGGGGAGAGCGATGAACACTGAAGCTTTCTTT
CASSLGPGRAMNTEAFF
>TRBJ2-7|-|TRBV5-4|15|TRBD2
TGTGCCAGCAAACCGAGCGGGAGTCCCACCTACGAGCAGTACTTC
CASKPSGSPTYEQYF
>TRBJ2-1|-|TRBV7-3|15|TRBD2
TGTGCCAGCAGCTTAACTAGACTAGCGAACAATGAGCAGTTCTTC
CASSLTRLANNEQFF
>TRBJ2-3|once|TRBV9|14|-
TGTGCCAGCAGCGTATTTCAGAACACAGATACGCAGTATTTT
CASSVFQNTDTQYF
>TRBJ2-7|-|TRBV29-1|11|TRBD1
TGCAGCGTCGGGACAGGTCCAGAGCAGTACTTC
CSVGTGPEQYF
>TRBJ1-6|-|TRBV11-3|18|TRBD1
TGTGCCAGCAGCTTAGTAGGTTGGGGGACAGGCTACAATTCACCCCTCCACTTT
CASSLVGWGTGYNSPLHF
>TRBJ1-2|few|TRBV5-1|14|-
TGCGCCAGCAGCTCCGCAGGACAGAACTATGGCTACACCTTC
CASSSAGQNYGYTF
>TRBJ2-1|-|TRBV6-1|15|TRBD2
TGTGCCAGCAGTGAAATACTAGCGGCCTACAATGAGCAGTTCTTC
CASSEILAAYNEQFF
>TRBJ2-7|-|TRBV5-4|11|-
TGTGCCAGCAGCGCGGGCCACGAGCAGTACTTC
CASSAGHEQYF
>TRBJ1-2|-|TRBV5-1|15|-
TGCGCCAGCAGCACCCGGCCGGAGGCGTACAATGGCTACACCTTC
CASSTRPEAYNGYTF
>TRBJ1-1|-|TRBV7-8|15|TRBD1
TGTGCCAGCAGCACGGCGACAGGGGTGGGCACTGAAGCTTTCTTT
CASSTATGVGTEAFF
>TRBJ1-2|-|TRBV5-6|11|-
TGTGCCAGCAGCTCCCTCTATGGCTACACCTTC
CASSSLYGYTF
>TRBJ2-1|-|TRBV19|17|TRBD2
TGTGCCAGTAGTGCGACTAGCGGGATTTATTCCTACAATGAGCAGTTCTTC
CASSATSGIYSYNEQFF
>TRBJ2-2|-|TRBV3-1/TRBV3-2|17|TRBD2
TGTGCCAGCAGCCAGTCCCCCCTAGCGGGATACACCGGGGAGCTGTTTTTT
CASSQSPLAGYTGELFF
>TRBJ2-6|once|TRBV6-5|15|-
TGTGCCAGCAGTTACTTGCAGTCTGGGGCCAACGTCCTGACTTTC
CASSYLQSGANVLTF
>TRBJ1-2|-|TRBV13|16|TRBD1
TGTGCCAGCAGCTTGACCTTCGGACAGGCGATCTATGGCTACACCTTC
CASSLTFGQAIYGYTF
>TRBJ1-2|-|TRBV7-2|13|-
TGTGCCAGCAGCTTCCCCGGGGTGGGTGGCTACACCTTC
CASSFPGVGGYTF
>TRBJ2-1|-|TRBV28|13|-
TGTGCCAGCAGTTCCGGGGGAAAAGAAGAGCAGTTCTTC
CASSSGGKEEQFF
>TRBJ2-3|-|TRBV10-2|13|TRBD2
TGCGCCAGCCGACTAGCGAACACAGATACGCAGTATTTT
CASRLANTDTQYF
>TRBJ2-2|-|TRBV18|16|TRBD1
TGTGCCAGCTCAGAGCCGGGACAGGGGGCAGCCGGGGAGCTGTTTTTT
CASSEPGQGAAGELFF
>TRBJ1-4|-|TRBV5-1|13|TRBD1
TGCGCCAGCAGCTTGGACAGGGGTGAAAAACTGTTTTTT
CASSLDRGEKLFF
>TRBJ2-1|-|TRBV5-1|13|-
TGCGCCAGCAGCCCTCCGAGCGGTGATGAGCAGTTCTTC
CASSPPSGDEQFF
>TRBJ2-7|-|TRBV7-9|14|TRBD1
TGTGCCAGCAGCACCATGGGACAGGGCCACGAGCAGTACTTC
CASSTMGQGHEQYF
>TRBJ1-2|-|TRBV7-6|15|-
TGTGCCAGCACCCCCGGCGACAGGATCGGCTATGGCTACACCTTC
CASTPGDRIGYGYTF
>TRBJ2-7|-|TRBV7-2|14|TRBD1
TGTGCCAGCAGATCTCCGGGACAGGGCTACGAGCAGTACTTC
CASRSPGQGYEQYF
>TRBJ1-6|-|TRBV3-1/TRBV3-2|13|TRBD1
TGTGCCAGCAGCCCTCGACAGGGATGGACCCTCCACTTT
CASSPRQGWTLHF
>TRBJ2-4|-|TRBV30|16|-
TGTGCCTGGAGTGTTCAGGGGCTCCCAGCCAAAAACATTCAGTACTTC
CAWSVQGLPAKNIQYF
>TRBJ2-3|-|TRBV10-3|19|TRBD2
TGTGCCATCCAAACCCAAGGGCTAGCGGGAGGTGCTAGCACAGATACGCAGTATTTT
CAIQTQGLAGGASTDTQYF